This T cell receptor (beta chain) was observed in a study of radiotherapy plus CTLA-4 blockade in lung cancer. On the study more broadly: Disease control was present in roughly 30% of patients, and objective responses in about 19%. The study's findings and limits: Dynamics of early blood T cell clones, together with interferon-beta, were reportedly the best predictors of response. Radiotherapy was combined with ipilimumab, and tumor-derived TCR clones then expanded in blood.

Trimming took 2 bases from V and 9 from J; bases not matched to a gene: 5. The CDR3 runs 14 residues. CDR1 is GTSNPN and CDR2 is SVGIG in the germline V gene (reference sequence). With regard to this clone: What it recognizes is unknown.

The method was immunoSEQ multiplex PCR; TCRdb's version includes in-frame clones alone and lacks a portion of them. Among 50,000 to 65,000 clones listed, 79% were seen once. The receptor was derived from a human donor with non-small cell lung cancer who had a complete response to radiotherapy plus ipilimumab. Sequences were derived from peripheral blood, sampled from a patient treated with radiotherapy plus ipilimumab. The chain recombines TRBV30 with TRBJ2-1; TRBD2 matches 12 bases. The CDR3 nucleotides read TGTGCCTGGAGTCCGGGACTAGCGGGTGGTGAGCAGTTCTTC. Translating gives CAWSPGLAGGEQFF.